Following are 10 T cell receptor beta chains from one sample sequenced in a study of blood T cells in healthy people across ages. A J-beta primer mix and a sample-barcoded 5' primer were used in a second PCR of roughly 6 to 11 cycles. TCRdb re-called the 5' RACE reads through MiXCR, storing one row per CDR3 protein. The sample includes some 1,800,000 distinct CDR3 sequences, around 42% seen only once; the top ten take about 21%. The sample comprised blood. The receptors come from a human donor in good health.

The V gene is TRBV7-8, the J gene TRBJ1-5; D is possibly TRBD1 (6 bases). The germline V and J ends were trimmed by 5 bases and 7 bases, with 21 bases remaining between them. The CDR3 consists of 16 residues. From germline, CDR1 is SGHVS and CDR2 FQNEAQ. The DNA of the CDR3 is TGTGCCAGCAGCAGGGGGGGCGGGGGGCGCTTACAGCCCCAGCATTTT. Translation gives CASSRGGGGRLQPQHF. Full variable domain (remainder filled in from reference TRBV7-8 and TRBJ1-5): GAGVSQSPRYKVAKRGQDVALRCDPISGHVSLFWYQQALGQGPEFLTYFQNEAQLDKSGLPSDRFFAERPEGSVSTLKIQRTQQEDSAVYLCASSRGGGGRLQPQHFGDGTRLSIL.

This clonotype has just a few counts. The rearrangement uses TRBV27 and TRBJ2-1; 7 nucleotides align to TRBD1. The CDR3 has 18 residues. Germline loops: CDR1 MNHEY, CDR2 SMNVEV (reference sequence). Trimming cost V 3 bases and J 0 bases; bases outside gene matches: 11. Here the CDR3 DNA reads TGTGCCAGCAGTTTCTGGGACAGTGGATGGAGCTCCTACAATGAGCAGTTCTTC. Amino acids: CASSFWDSGWSSYNEQFF.

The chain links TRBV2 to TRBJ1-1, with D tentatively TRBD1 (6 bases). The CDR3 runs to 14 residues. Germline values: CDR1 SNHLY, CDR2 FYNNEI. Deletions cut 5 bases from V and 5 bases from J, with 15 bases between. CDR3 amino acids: CASSTQQGSTEAFF. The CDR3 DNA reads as TGTGCCAGCAGTACGCAGCAGGGGTCGACTGAAGCTTTCTTT.

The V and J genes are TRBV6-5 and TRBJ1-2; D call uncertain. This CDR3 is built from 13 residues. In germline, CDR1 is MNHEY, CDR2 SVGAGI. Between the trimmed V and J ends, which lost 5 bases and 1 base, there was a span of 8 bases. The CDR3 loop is CASSTFNNYGYTF. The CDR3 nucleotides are TGTGCCAGCAGTACGTTTAATAACTATGGCTACACCTTC.

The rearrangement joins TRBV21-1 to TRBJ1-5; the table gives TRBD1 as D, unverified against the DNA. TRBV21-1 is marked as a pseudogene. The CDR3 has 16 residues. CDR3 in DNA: TGTGCCAGCAGCAATCCTGGGACAGGGAGTGGTCAGCCCCAGCATTTT. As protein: CASSNPGTGSGQPQHF.

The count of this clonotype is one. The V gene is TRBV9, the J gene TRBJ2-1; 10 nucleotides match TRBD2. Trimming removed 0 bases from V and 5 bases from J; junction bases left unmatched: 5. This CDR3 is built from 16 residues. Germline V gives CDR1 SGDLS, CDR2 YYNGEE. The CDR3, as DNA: TGTGCCAGCAGCGTAGAGTCTAGCGGGGGAAACAATGAGCAGTTCTTC. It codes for CASSVESSGGNNEQFF.

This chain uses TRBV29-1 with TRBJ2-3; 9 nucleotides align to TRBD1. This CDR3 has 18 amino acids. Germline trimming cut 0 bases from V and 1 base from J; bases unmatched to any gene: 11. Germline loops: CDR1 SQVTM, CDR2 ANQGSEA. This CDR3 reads CSVEDPRLGQGGTDTQYF. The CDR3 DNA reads TGCAGCGTTGAAGATCCGAGACTGGGACAGGGAGGCACAGATACGCAGTATTTT.

The DNA of the CDR3 is TGCAGTGCTCCCGTAGGGAGGGGAAGGGAGGAGACCCAGTACTTC. Its protein product is CSAPVGRGREETQYF. This sequence joins TRBV20-1 and TRBJ2-7; the match to TRBD2 covers 7 bases. The end of the DNA aligns better with TRBJ2-5, so the J call may be wrong. This CDR3 region has 15 residues. Germline CDR1 DFQATT, CDR2 SNEGSKA (reference sequence).

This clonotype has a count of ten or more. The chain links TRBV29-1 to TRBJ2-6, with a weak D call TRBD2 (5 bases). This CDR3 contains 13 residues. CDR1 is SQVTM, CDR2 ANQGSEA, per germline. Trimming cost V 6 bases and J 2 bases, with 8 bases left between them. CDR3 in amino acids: CSVEVTGANVLTF. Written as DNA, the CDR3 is TGCAGCGTGGAGGTTACTGGGGCCAACGTCCTGACTTTC.

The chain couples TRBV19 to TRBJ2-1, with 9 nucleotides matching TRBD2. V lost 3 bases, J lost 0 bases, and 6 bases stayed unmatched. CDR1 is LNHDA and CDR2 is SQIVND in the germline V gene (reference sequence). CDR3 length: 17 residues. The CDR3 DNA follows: TGTGCCAGTAGTATTGCAGCTAGCGGGGTCTCCTACAATGAGCAGTTCTTC. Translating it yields CASSIAASGVSYNEQFF.